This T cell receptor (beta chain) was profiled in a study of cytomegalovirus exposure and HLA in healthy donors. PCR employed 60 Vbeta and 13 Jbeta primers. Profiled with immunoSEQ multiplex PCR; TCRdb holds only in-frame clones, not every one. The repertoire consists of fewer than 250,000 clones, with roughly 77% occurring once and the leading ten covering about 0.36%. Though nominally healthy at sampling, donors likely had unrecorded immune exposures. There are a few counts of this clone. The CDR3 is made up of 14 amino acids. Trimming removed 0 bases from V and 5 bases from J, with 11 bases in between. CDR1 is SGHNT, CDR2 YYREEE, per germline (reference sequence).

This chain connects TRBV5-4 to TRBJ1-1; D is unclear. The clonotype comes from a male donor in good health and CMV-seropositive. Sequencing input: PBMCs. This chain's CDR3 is CASSLAGAGTEAFF. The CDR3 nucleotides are TGTGCCAGCAGCTTGGCGGGCGCGGGGACTGAAGCTTTCTTT.